This TCR beta chain was sequenced during a study of CD8+ T cells in alopecia areata listed by TCRdb under 2018. Notes on the research overall: Skin from C3H/HeJ donors with spontaneous alopecia (about 6-12 months old) was grafted onto female C3H/HeJ recipients aged 7-10 weeks. High-throughput TCRbeta sequencing was used to examine T cell clonal expansion in alopecia areata in both the C3H/HeJ mouse model and human patients. In humans, TCRbeta sequencing was performed on scalp tissue and on sorted CD4+ and CD8+ peripheral blood T cells from healthy controls and from patients with patchy or totalis/universalis alopecia areata. Scalp clonality was compared across normal scalp (n=4), patchy alopecia areata scalp (n=8), and alopecia totalis/universalis scalp (n=8). RNA was obtained with the PAXgene miRNA kit for fixed scalp, the miRNeasy kit for PBMCs, and the RNeasy kit for mouse skin. Amplification of TCRbeta CDR3 regions was done by immunoSEQ multiplex PCR using 35 Vbeta forward primers and 13 Jbeta reverse primers. Summary of the overall study and its limitations: Shared TCR sequences between patients were less evident than in mice, which may be partly attributable to HLA diversity in the patient population. Compared with normal scalp, lesional scalp, particularly in alopecia totalis/universalis, had higher clonality and more expanded CD8+ clones, which suggests antigenic drive. Resident alphabeta T cells in normal human skin are also sequenced, complicating scalp TCR repertoire analysis, unlike mouse skin dominated by gammadelta T cells.

Libraries were prepared through the immunoSEQ multiplex PCR assay. RNA was extracted from all samples and reverse transcribed into cDNA as template for TCR sequencing. SuperScript III was used for first-strand cDNA synthesis, primed with a 2:1 mix of oligo-dT and random hexamers. A synthetic immune receptor repertoire was used to gauge amplification bias, and whatever bias remained was removed computationally. Sequencing of the libraries was done on Illumina HiSeq using 60 bp reads that spanned the CDR3 and were read from J toward V. Turning to the authors' computational methods: Raw reads were preprocessed to remove errors, and CDR3 was defined according to IMGT conventions as the region from the conserved cysteine to phenylalanine. To get clonality, Shannon entropy was normalized by log2 of the number of productive unique TCRs and the result was subtracted from 1. Whether each scalp clone was CD4 or CD8 was inferred by checking scalp TCRbeta sequences against the CD4 and CD8 repertoires from sorted blood. In its TCRdb copy, this immuneACCESS table keeps in-frame sequences only and misses some clones. Where compared with another copy, unresolved V genes explain less than half of these, and the others have no known cause. V, J and clone size are taken as reported in that table, and D and trimming were inferred from the DNA itself. This sample includes around 300,000 clones, and none of them was observed just once. The top ten clones comprise more than 0.95% of the sample.

This clone was counted a few times. Its cognate antigen has yet to be identified. Mouse gene names and germline sequences are used here. Cells from mouse cutaneous lymph nodes were pooled, stained for CD4, CD8alpha, NKG2D, NKG2ACE and other markers, and then sorted on a BD Influx. Material for sequencing was CD4+ T cells sorted from a lymph node. This TCR derives from a C3H/HeJ mouse with alopecia areata. This strain of mice has MHC haplotype H2-k.

The CDR3 here reads CTCSARAGGSQNTLYF. Incomplete CDR3 DNA: TGCACCTGCAGTGCCAGGGCAGGGGGTAGTCAAAAC. Recombination joined TRBV1 with TRBJ2-4; 7 nucleotides in the junction match TRBD1. The read halts 4 residues ahead of the CDR3 end, with the missing end drawn from the germline J gene. The germline V end is reduced by 3 bases and the J end by 0 bases; junction bases left unmatched: 6. CDR1 and CDR2 are drawn from the germline V gene (reference sequence): NSQYPW, LRSPGD. Spanning cysteine to phenylalanine, the CDR3 consists of 16 amino acids. The DNA has 36 bases, all within the CDR3, and is read from base 1. The CDR3, completed at both ends by the reference TRBV1 and TRBJ2-4 genes, gives the full variable domain VTLLEQNPRWRLVPRGQAVNLRCILKNSQYPWMSWYQQDLQKQLQWLFTLRSPGDKEVKSLPGADYLATRVTDTELRLQVANMSQGRTLYCTCSARAGGSQNTLYFGAGTRLSVL.